A selection of T cell receptor beta chains follows, all from one sample in a study of regulatory T cells in long-lasting Graves disease. TCRdb processed the multiplex PCR reads anew with MiXCR; each CDR3 protein has one entry. The sample carries under 450,000 distinct CDR3 sequences, roughly 10% recorded once. The same data also went into a second study, on T cells in Graves' hyperthyroidism and ophthalmopathy.

The sequencing here drew on peripheral blood mononuclear cells (PBMCs), taken at new diagnosis, from a patient treated with antithyroid drugs. Receptor source: a woman aged 18-30 years with Graves disease. CDR3s include the opening cysteine and the closing phenylalanine or tryptophan. A D gene is named only where the DNA matches it firmly. Expanded clones get a size class; other rows say once, few or many, or leave the size out.

v_call	d_call	j_call	clone_size	cdr3_nt	cdr3_aa
TRBV12-3/TRBV12-4	-	TRBJ1-1	many	TGTGCCAGCAGCTACGGGCAACCTGAAGCTTTCTTT	CASSYGQPEAFF
TRBV20-1	-	TRBJ1-2	-	TGCAGTGCTAGAGATAGCGGGGGGGCGGATGGCTACACCTTC	CSARDSGGADGYTF
TRBV6-1	TRBD1	TRBJ1-2	many	TGTGCCAGCGGGGACAGGGGTGATTCGGTCTACACCTTC	CASGDRGDSVYTF
TRBV24-1	-	TRBJ2-3	many	TGTGCCACCAGTGATTTGAGTGGCAACCCAAGCACAGATACGCAGTATTTT	CATSDLSGNPSTDTQYF
TRBV7-3	TRBD2	TRBJ2-1	-	TGTGCCAGCAGCTCACCCGGGACTAGCGGATACAATGAGCAGTTCTTC	CASSSPGTSGYNEQFF
TRBV7-9	-	TRBJ1-3	few	TGTGCCAGCATGATTGACAGTCCTGGAAACACCATATATTTT	CASMIDSPGNTIYF
TRBV27	-	TRBJ2-5	many	TGTGCCAGCAGTTTATCGTTCGCCTGGGGCGGTTTAGAGACCCAGTACTTC	CASSLSFAWGGLETQYF
TRBV7-2	TRBD2	TRBJ2-1	many	TGTGCCAGCAGCTTACCCCAACTAGCGGGGGTTTCGGTGCGGAATGAGCAGTTCTTC	CASSLPQLAGVSVRNEQFF
TRBV7-6	TRBD1	TRBJ1-1	few	TGTGCCAGCAGCTACCTAGCAGGGGGCTGGTACACTGAAGCTTTCTTT	CASSYLAGGWYTEAFF
TRBV10-3	-	TRBJ1-2	-	TGTGCCATCACCACAGGGTTAGGGGGAAACTATGGCTACACCTTC	CAITTGLGGNYGYTF
TRBV4-1	-	TRBJ1-6	few	TGCGCCAGCAGCCAAGCAGGCTTCAGGGATTCACCCCTCCACTTT	CASSQAGFRDSPLHF
TRBV19	-	TRBJ1-3	few	TGTGCCAGTAGTATAACGGCGACAGCCATATATTTT	CASSITATAIYF
TRBV5-1	-	TRBJ1-2	many	TGCGCCAGCAGTCGACAGGTCTCCTATGGCTACACCTTC	CASSRQVSYGYTF
TRBV20-1	-	TRBJ1-2	few	TGCAGTGCTAGACAGGATGGCTACACCTTC	CSARQDGYTF
TRBV6-1	TRBD2	TRBJ2-7	many	TGTGCCAGCCGTAATAGCGGGGGGTACGAGCAGTACTTC	CASRNSGGYEQYF
TRBV2	TRBD2	TRBJ2-1	many	TGTGCCAGCAGATCTAGCGGGGGCTACAATGAGCAGTTCTTC	CASRSSGGYNEQFF
TRBV9	TRBD2	TRBJ2-7	few	TGTGCCAGCTCTGCCGATAGCGGGTCTTACTACGAGCAGTACTTC	CASSADSGSYYEQYF
TRBV12-3/TRBV12-4	-	TRBJ2-3	-	TGTGCCAGCTCGCTGATCGGGCCTCCCGGCACAGATACGCAGTATTTT	CASSLIGPPGTDTQYF
TRBV27	-	TRBJ2-7	few	TGTGCCAGCAGCCCCGGGATACCGGTAAACGAGCAGTACTTC	CASSPGIPVNEQYF
TRBV20-1	-	TRBJ1-1	many	TGCAGTGAGAAGCAGGGGAACACTGAAGCTTTCTTT	CSEKQGNTEAFF
TRBV2	-	TRBJ1-6	many	TGTGCCAGCAGCGACGATTCCAGGTCACCCCTCCACTTT	CASSDDSRSPLHF
TRBV6-1	-	TRBJ1-2	many	TGTGCCAGCAGTCTCAGCTCCTTCTATGGCTACACCTTC	CASSLSSFYGYTF
TRBV6-1	-	TRBJ2-3	many	TGTGCCAGCAGTGAGTCCGCGGGTAGCACAGATACGCAGTATTTT	CASSESAGSTDTQYF
TRBV7-6	-	TRBJ2-1	many	TGTGCCAGCAGCTTATTGTCTGTATCCTACAATGAGCAGTTCTTC	CASSLLSVSYNEQFF
TRBV24-1	TRBD1	TRBJ1-4	many	TGTGCCACCAGTGACGGACAGGACAGGCTGTTTTTT	CATSDGQDRLFF
TRBV29-1	-	TRBJ1-2	many	TGCAGCGTTGAGGCAGCGGAGGGCTACACCTTC	CSVEAAEGYTF
TRBV3-1	TRBD1	TRBJ1-1	few	TGTGCCAGCAGCCTCGGGACAGGGGGAGTGGGCACTGAAGCTTTCTTT	CASSLGTGGVGTEAFF
TRBV11-2	-	TRBJ2-1	many	TGTGCCACTCAAACCCCTAATGAGCAGTTCTTC	CATQTPNEQFF
TRBV5-6	TRBD2	TRBJ2-5	-	TGTGCCAGCAGCCCTCGACTAGCGGGAGTTTTATGGGAGACCCAGTACTTC	CASSPRLAGVLWETQYF
TRBV7-2	-	TRBJ1-2	-	TGTGCCAGCAGCAACAGTGGGGGGGACCCGGAGCCTGAGGGGTTCTATGGCTACACCTTC	CASSNSGGDPEPEGFYGYTF
TRBV15	-	TRBJ1-4	-	TGTGCCACCAGAGTCCCTAATGAAAAACTGTTTTTT	CATRVPNEKLFF
TRBV28	-	TRBJ2-1	many	TGTGCCAGCAGTTTATGGGGGGCCTCGGATGAGCAGTTCTTC	CASSLWGASDEQFF
TRBV13	-	TRBJ1-3	few	TGTGCCAGCAGCCCGCCATACAGCCGCAGCTCTGGAAACACCATATATTTT	CASSPPYSRSSGNTIYF